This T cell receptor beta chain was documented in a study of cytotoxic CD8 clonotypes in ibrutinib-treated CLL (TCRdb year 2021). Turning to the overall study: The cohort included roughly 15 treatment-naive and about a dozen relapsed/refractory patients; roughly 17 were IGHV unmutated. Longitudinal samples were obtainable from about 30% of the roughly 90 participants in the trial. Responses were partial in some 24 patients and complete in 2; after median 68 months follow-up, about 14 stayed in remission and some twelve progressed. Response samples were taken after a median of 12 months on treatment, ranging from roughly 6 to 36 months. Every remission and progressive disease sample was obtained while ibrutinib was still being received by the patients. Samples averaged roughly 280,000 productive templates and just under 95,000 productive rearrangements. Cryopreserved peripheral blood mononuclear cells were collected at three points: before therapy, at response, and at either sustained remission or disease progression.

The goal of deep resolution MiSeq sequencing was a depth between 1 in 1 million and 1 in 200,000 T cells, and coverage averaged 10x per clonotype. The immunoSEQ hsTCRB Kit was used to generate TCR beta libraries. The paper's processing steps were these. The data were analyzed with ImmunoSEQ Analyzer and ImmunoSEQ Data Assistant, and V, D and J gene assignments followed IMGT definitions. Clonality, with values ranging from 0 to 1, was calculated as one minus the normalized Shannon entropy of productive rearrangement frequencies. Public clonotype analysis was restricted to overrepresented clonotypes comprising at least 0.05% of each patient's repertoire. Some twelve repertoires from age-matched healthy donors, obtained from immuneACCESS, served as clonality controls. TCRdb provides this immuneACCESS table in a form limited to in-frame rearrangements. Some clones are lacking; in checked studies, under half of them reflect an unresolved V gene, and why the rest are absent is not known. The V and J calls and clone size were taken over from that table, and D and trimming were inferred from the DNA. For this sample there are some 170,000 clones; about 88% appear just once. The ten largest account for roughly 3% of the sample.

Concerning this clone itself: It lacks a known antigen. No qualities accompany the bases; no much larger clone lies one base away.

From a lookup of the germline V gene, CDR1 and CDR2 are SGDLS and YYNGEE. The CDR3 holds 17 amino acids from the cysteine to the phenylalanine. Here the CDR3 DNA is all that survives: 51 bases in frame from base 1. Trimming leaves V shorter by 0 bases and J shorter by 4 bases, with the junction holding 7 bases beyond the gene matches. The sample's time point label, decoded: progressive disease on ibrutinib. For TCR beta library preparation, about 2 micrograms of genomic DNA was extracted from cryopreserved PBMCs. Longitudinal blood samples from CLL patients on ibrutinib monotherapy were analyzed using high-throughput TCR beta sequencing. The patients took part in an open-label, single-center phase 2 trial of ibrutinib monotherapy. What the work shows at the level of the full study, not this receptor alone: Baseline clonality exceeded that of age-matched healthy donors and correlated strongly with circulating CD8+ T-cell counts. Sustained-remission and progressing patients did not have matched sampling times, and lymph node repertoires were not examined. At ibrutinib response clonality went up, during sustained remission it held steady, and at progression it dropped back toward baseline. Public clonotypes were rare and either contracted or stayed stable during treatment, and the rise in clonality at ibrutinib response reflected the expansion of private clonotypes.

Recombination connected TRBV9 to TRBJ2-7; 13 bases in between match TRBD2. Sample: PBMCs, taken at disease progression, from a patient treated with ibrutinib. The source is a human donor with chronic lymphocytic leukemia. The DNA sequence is TGTGCCAGCAGCGTAGGGACTAGCGGGAGACAACGGTACGAGCAGTACTTC. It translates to CASSVGTSGRQRYEQYF.